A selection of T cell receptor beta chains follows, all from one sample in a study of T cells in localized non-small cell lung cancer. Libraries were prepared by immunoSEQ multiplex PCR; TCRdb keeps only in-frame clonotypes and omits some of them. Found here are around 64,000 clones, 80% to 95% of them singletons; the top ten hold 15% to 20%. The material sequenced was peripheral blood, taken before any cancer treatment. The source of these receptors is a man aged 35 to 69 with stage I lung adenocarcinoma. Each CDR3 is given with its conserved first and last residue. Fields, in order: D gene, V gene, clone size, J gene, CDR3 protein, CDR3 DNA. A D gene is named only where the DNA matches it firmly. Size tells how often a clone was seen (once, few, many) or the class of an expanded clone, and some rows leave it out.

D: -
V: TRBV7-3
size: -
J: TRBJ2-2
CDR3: CASSLTSGSWGGELFF
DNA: TGTGCCAGCAGCTTAACTTCCGGCTCCTGGGGCGGGGAGCTGTTTTTT

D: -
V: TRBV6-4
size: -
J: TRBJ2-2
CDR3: CASSGTNTGELFF
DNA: TGTGCCAGCAGTGGGACTAACACCGGGGAGCTGTTTTTT

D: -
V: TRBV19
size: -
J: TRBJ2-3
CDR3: CASSMGSTDTQYF
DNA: TGTGCCAGTAGTATGGGGAGCACAGATACGCAGTATTTT

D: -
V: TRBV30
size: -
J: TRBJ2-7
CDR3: CAWGNYEQYF
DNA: TGTGCCTGGGGAAATTACGAGCAGTACTTC

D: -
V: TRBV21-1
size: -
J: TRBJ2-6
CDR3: CASSGDSCSGANVLTF
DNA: TGTGCCAGCAGTGGGGACAGTTGCTCTGGGGCCAACGTCCTGACTTTC

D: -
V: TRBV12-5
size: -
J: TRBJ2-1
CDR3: CASGALIYNEQFF
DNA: TGTGCTAGTGGGGCTCTGATCTACAATGAGCAGTTCTTC

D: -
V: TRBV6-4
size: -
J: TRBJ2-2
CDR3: CASSDSGETSSNTGELFF
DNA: TGTGCCAGCAGTGACTCGGGCGAGACTAGTTCGAACACCGGGGAGCTGTTTTTT

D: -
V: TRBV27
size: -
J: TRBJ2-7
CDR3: CASSLQPDRYEQYF
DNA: TGTGCCAGCAGTTTACAGCCCGATCGCTACGAGCAGTACTTC

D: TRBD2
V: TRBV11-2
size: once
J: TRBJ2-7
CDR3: CASSIRLAGGYEQYF
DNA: TGTGCCAGCAGCATTAGACTAGCGGGAGGGTACGAGCAGTACTTC

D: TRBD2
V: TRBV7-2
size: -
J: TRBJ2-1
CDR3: CASSLSLAGGPLEQFF
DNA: TGTGCCAGCAGCTTAAGTTTAGCGGGAGGGCCCCTTGAGCAGTTCTTC

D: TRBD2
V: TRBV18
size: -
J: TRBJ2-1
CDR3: CASSPLALYQRLAGGKDEQFF
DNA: TGTGCCAGCTCACCACTCGCCCTCTACCAAAGACTAGCGGGAGGGAAGGATGAGCAGTTCTTC

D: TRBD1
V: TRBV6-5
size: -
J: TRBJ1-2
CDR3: CASSYSRTGVGYTF
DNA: TGTGCCAGCAGTTACTCTAGGACAGGGGTTGGCTACACCTTC

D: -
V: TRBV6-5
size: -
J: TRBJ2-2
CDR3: CASRKEGGELFF
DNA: TGTGCCAGCCGCAAGGAGGGCGGGGAGCTGTTTTTT